The 3 T cell receptor beta chains below come from one sample, sequenced in a study of T-cell reconstitution after alpha-beta-depleted transplantation in children (dated by TCRdb to the mid-2010s). The method behind the library was PCR. Sequencing relied on an Illumina HiSeq 2500. To normalize quantification of the TCRbeta repertoire, the TCR libraries were built with molecular barcoding that relied on unique molecular identifiers. The raw public reads went through TCRdb reprocessing: fastp at Q25, MiXCR clone calling, in-frame beta chains kept. Rows with one shared CDR3 protein collapse into an entry with the most common genes and DNA. The sample includes approximately 390,000 distinct CDR3 sequences, with roughly 11% observed a single time. In total, the top ten clones hold roughly 5.1% of the sample. This sample comprised PBMCs from the stem cell graft donor, obtained from the stem cell graft. The source is a human donor who donated a stem cell graft to a child with acute myeloid leukemia.

The chain employs TRBV5-1 and TRBJ2-3, with D hard to call. Trimming pared 5 bases from V and 2 bases from J, leaving 18 bases between. Germline V gives CDR1 SGHRS, CDR2 YFSETQ. The CDR3 has 16 residues. This chain's CDR3 is CASRLSPAISTDTQYF. CDR3 nucleotides: TGCGCCAGCAGGTTGAGCCCAGCTATCTCCACAGATACGCAGTATTTT.

The chain uses TRBV20-1 and TRBJ1-4, with D possibly TRBD1 on 6 matching bases. The CDR3 extends over 16 amino acids. Per germline, CDR1 DFQATT and CDR2 SNEGSKA (reference sequence). V shed 2 bases and J shed 2 bases, with 15 bases lying between them. In DNA, the CDR3 is TGCAGTGCTAGATCTGCCAGGGGCTCCACTAATGAAAAACTGTTTTTT. Its translation: CSARSARGSTNEKLFF.

The chain has TRBV7-3 and TRBJ2-1; 10 nucleotides agree with TRBD1. The V segment lost 3 bases and the J segment 7 bases; nucleotides outside the gene matches: 3. In germline, CDR1 is SGHTA, CDR2 FQGTGA. This CDR3 has 14 residues. The CDR3 loop is CASSLTGGVNEQFF. CDR3 DNA sequence: TGTGCCAGCAGCTTGACAGGGGGCGTGAATGAGCAGTTCTTC.